This T cell receptor beta chain was found in a study of molecular identifiers for immune sequencing clone quantification. Bulk libraries came from a prior protocol with listed TCR primers. TCRdb reprocessed the PCR reads with MiXCR, giving one entry per CDR3 protein. The sample carries under 650,000 distinct CDR3 sequences, approximately 20% recorded once. This clonotype was counted at least ten times. This CDR3 contains 20 residues. V shed 5 bases and J 5 bases; nucleotides not matched to a gene: 25. The germline V gene encodes CDR1 SEHNR and CDR2 FQNEAQ (reference sequence). The receptor's source is a human donor in good health. Some libraries in this study had Jurkat cell RNA spiked in. The gene calls are TRBV7-9 and TRBJ2-3, with TRBD2 identical over 7 bases. Source material: naive CD8+ T cells from blood, with Jurkat cell RNA spiked in. Subset of the sample: FACS-sorted CD8+CD4-CCR7+CD45RA+ naive T cells. In DNA, the CDR3 is TGTGCCAGCAGCCATCTACTACCCCCTTCCGACTCGAGCGGGAAAGATACGCAGTATTTT. Its protein is CASSHLLPPSDSSGKDTQYF.